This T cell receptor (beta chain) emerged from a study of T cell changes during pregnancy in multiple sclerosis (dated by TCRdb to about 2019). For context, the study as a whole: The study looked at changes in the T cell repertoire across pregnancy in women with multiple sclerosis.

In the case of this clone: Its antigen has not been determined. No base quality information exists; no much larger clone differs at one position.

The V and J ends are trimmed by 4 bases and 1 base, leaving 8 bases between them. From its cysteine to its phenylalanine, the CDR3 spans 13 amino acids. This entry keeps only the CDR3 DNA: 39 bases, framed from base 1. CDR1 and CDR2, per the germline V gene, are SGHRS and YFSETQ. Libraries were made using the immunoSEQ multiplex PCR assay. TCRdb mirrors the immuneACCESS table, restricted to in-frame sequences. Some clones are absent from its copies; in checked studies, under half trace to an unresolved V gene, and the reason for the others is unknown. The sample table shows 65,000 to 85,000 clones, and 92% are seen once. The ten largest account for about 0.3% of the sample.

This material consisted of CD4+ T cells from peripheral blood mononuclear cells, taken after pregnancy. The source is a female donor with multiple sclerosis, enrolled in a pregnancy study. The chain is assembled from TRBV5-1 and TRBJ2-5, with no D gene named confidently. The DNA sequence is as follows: TGCGCCAGCAGCCCCTACCCCCAAGAGACCCAGTACTTC. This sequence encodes CASSPYPQETQYF.